This T cell receptor (beta chain) emerged from a study of shared T cell receptors in the human thymus. Sequenced by immunoSEQ multiplex PCR; TCRdb stores in-frame clones only, minus some. Here the sample spans 450,000 to 650,000 clones, around three quarters being singletons. Germline V gives CDR1 SNHLY, CDR2 FYNNEI. This CDR3 region has 18 residues. The ends lost 4 bases at V and 4 bases at J; junction bases unmatched: 10. These data also formed part of another study, on human thymus T cells. That paper adds: Related research described strongly overlapping thymic repertoires in unrelated people.

The material sequenced was thymocytes. This sequence was found in a boy under two years old with a congenital heart defect. The gene calls are TRBV2 and TRBJ2-1; 13 bases map to TRBD2. This chain's CDR3 is CASSGVTSGRAWYNEQFF. The CDR3 nucleotides read TGTGCCAGCAGTGGAGTAACTAGCGGGAGGGCGTGGTACAATGAGCAGTTCTTC.